The source of this TCR beta chain is a study of CD8+ T cells in alopecia areata. General study results and limits: Compared with normal scalp, lesional scalp had higher clonality and more expanded CD8+ clones.

Extraction and reverse transcription of RNA yielded cDNA as the sequencing template. Measured with immunoSEQ multiplex PCR; TCRdb has only the in-frame clones, and not every one. This table holds some 130,000 clones, around 58% found once. Cell sorting was applied to PBMCs, and CD4+ and CD8+ T cells were collected. Note on this clone: Its specificity is unknown. The identical CDR3 is also encoded by other nucleotide sequences in the sample.

This sample comprised CD4+ T cells sorted from blood, obtained at week 0. The clonotype comes from a human donor with alopecia areata.

The CDR3 loop is CASSLVAGADTQYF. In DNA, the CDR3 is TGCGCCAGCAGCTTGGTGGCAGGGGCAGATACGCAGTATTTT. The chain combines TRBV5-1 with TRBJ2-3, with a tentative D call TRBD1 (6 bases). In germline, CDR1 is SGHRS, CDR2 YFSETQ. This CDR3 contains 14 residues. V was cut by 0 bases and J by 4 bases, with 9 bases left in between.